This TCR beta chain was profiled in a study of regulatory T cells in long-lasting Graves disease. CDR3 regions were amplified by Arm-PCR using iRepertoire HTBI primers to build TCR beta libraries. TCRdb ran MiXCR on the multiplex PCR reads and lists one entry per CDR3 protein. The sample consists of under 250,000 distinct CDR3 sequences, roughly 21% of them appearing once. This clonotype has a count of ten or more. Time point given: newly diagnosed GD, antithyroid drugs for less than 3 months. The TCR library was prepared using RNA isolated from PBMCs. An endocrinology department in Xi'an, China, supplied the patients. The CDR3 runs to 14 residues. J gave up 4 bases and V 6 bases, and 5 bases lay outside the gene matches. Germline V gives CDR1 DFQATT, CDR2 SNEGSKA (reference sequence).

The rearrangement uses TRBV20-1 and TRBJ2-7; 14 bases are a match to TRBD2. The sample was peripheral blood mononuclear cells (PBMCs), taken at new diagnosis, from a patient treated with antithyroid drugs. This TCR was recovered from a female donor with Graves disease. CDR3 loop: CSAPGLAGVYEQYF. The CDR3 DNA reads TGCAGTGCCCCGGGACTAGCGGGAGTTTACGAGCAGTACTTC.